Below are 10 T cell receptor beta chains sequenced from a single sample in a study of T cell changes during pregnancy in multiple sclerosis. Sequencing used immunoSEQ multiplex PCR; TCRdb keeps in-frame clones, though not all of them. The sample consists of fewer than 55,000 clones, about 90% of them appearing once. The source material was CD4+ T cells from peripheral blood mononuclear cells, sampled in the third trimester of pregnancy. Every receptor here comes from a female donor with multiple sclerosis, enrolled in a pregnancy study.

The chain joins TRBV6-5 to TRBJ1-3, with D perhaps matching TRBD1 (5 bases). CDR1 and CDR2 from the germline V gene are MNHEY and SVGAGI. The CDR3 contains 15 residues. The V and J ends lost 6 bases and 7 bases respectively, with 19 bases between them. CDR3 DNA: TGTGCCAGCAGACGAGATGGGGCACTCACGAACACCATATATTTT. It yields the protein CASRRDGALTNTIYF.

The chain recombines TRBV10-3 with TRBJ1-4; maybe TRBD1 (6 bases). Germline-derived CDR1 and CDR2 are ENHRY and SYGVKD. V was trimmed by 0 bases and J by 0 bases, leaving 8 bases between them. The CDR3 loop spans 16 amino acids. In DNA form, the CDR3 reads TGTGCCATCAGTGAGTCCAGGGGCGCAACTAATGAAAAACTGTTTTTT. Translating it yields CAISESRGATNEKLFF.

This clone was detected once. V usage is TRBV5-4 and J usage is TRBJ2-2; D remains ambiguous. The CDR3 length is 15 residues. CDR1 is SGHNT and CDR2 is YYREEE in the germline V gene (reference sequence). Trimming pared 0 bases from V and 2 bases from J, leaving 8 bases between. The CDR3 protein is CASSLGGGNTGELFF. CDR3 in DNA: TGTGCCAGCAGCTTGGGCGGTGGAAACACCGGGGAGCTGTTTTTT.

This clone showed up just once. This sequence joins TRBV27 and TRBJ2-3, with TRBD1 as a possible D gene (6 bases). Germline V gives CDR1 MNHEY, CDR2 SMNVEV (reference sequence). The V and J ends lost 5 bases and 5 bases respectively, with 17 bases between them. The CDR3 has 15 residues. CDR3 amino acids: CASSNIGGSRDTQYF. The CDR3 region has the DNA TGTGCCAGCAGTAATATAGGGGGATCGCGAGATACGCAGTATTTT.

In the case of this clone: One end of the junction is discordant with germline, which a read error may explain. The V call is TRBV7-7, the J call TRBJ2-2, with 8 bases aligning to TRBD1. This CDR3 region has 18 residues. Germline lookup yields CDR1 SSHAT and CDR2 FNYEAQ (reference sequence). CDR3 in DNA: TGTGCTAGCAGCTCAGGGGGCCCGCCCTTTTCTAACACCGGGGAGCTGTTTTTT. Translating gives CASSSGGPPFSNTGELFF.

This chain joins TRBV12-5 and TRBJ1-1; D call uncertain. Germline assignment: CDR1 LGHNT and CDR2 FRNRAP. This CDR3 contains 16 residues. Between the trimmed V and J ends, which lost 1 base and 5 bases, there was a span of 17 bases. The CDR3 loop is CASGLAGIGDLTEAFF. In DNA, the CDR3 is TGTGCTAGTGGTTTGGCCGGGATTGGTGATCTGACTGAAGCTTTCTTT.

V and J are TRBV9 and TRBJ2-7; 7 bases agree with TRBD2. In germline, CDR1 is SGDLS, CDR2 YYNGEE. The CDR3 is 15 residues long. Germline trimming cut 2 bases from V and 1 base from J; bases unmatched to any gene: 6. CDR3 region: CASSVGDGGSYEQYF. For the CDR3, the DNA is TGTGCCAGCAGCGTTGGGGACGGGGGGTCCTACGAGCAGTACTTC.

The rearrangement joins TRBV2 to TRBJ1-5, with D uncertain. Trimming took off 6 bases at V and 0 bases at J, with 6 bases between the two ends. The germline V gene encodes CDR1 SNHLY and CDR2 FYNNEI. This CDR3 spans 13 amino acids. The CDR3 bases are TGTGCCAGCAGGGACTTTAGCAATCAGCCCCAGCATTTT. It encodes CASRDFSNQPQHF.

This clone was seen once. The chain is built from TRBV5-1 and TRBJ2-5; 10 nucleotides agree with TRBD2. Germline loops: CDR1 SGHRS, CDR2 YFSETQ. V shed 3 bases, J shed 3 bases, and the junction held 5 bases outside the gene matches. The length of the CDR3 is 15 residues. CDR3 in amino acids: CASSSPGLAKETQYF. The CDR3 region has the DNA TGCGCCAGCAGCTCCCCGGGACTAGCGAAAGAGACCCAGTACTTC.

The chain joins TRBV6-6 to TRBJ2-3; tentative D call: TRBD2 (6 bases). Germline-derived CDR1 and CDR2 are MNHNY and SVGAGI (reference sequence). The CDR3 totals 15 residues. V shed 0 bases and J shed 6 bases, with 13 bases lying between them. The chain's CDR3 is CASSYSGGAADTQYF. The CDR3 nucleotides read TGTGCCAGCAGTTACTCTGGCGGGGCCGCCGATACGCAGTATTTT.